A single sample is the source of the 3 T cell receptor beta chains below, sequenced in a study of OX40 agonist ivuxolimab in advanced cancers. Receptor amplification or capture employed the immunoSEQ multiplex PCR assay. The table was pulled from immuneACCESS by TCRdb, which kept in-frame rearrangements only. Such tables lose some clones; where checked, under half of the loss comes from unresolved V genes, and the rest has no known cause. This sample comprises under 80,000 clones, approximately 89% of them detected only once. 0.68% of the sample is in the top ten clones. The starting material was CD4+ or CD8+ T cells sorted from blood, obtained in a trial of the OX40 agonist ivuxolimab. The receptors originated from an adult with an advanced solid tumor such as melanoma, head and neck, liver or kidney cancer.

This rearrangement joins TRBV11-2 to TRBJ1-6, with 7 bases matching TRBD1. The CDR3 has 15 amino acids. Germline V gene data show CDR1 as SGHAT and CDR2 as FQNNGV. V lost 5 bases and J lost 6; bases outside the gene matches: 7. The CDR3 spells CASSPTDRVNSPLHF. DNA of the CDR3: TGTGCCAGCAGCCCTACCGACAGGGTTAATTCACCCCTCCACTTT.

The gene calls are TRBV4-1 and TRBJ2-3; 10 bases line up with TRBD2. Germline V gives CDR1 MGHRA, CDR2 YSYEKL. The CDR3 is 17 residues long. Trimming cost V 0 bases and J 6 bases; bases outside gene matches: 9. The CDR3 protein is CASSQEGRAGGGDTQYF. CDR3 coding DNA: TGCGCCAGCAGCCAAGAAGGTCGAGCGGGAGGGGGGGATACGCAGTATTTT.

The genes are TRBV7-9 and TRBJ1-1; D remains ambiguous. Per the germline V gene, CDR1 is SEHNR and CDR2 is FQNEAQ (reference sequence). This CDR3 spans 14 amino acids. V lost 5 bases and J lost 6, with 16 bases in between. CDR3 region: CASSVGRPDAEAFF. The CDR3 bases are TGTGCCAGCAGCGTTGGACGCCCGGACGCTGAAGCTTTCTTT. The full variable domain, its missing parts supplied by reference TRBV7-9 and TRBJ1-1, is DTGVSQNPRHKITKRGQNVTFRCDPISEHNRLYWYRQTLGQGPEFLTYFQNEAQLEKSRLLSDRFSAERPKGSFSTLEIQRTEQGDSAMYLCASSVGRPDAEAFFGQGTRLTVV.